This T cell receptor (beta chain) originates from a study of blood T cell repertoires in COVID-19. Assay: immunoSEQ multiplex PCR; the TCRdb copy retains only in-frame clones and omits some. Here the sample spans approximately 460,000 clones, 89% being singletons. The TCR sequence derives from a man in his late teens or twenties with COVID-19, enrolled during active disease. The sample taken for sequencing was peripheral blood.

CDR3 protein: CASSELGLAKNIQYF. CDR3 DNA: TGTGCCAGCAGTGAACTCGGGTTAGCCAAAAACATTCAGTACTTC. The gene calls are TRBV6-1 and TRBJ2-4; no firm D call. The CDR3 extends over 15 amino acids. Trimming pared 2 bases from V and 0 bases from J, leaving 8 bases between. CDR1 and CDR2 (germline): MNHNS, SASEGT.